This TCR beta chain was recovered during a study of blood T cell repertoires in COVID-19. Background on the study: Sample material is recorded as cDNA or gDNA derived from T cells, B-cell-depleted T cells, or PBMCs.

This table comes from immunoSEQ multiplex PCR, and its TCRdb copy is limited to in-frame clones, with some not included. The sample contains approximately 220,000 clones, about 86% of which appear only once. The CDR3 spans 15 residues. Germline V gene lookup returns CDR1 SGDLS and CDR2 YYNGEE. Trimming pared 0 bases from V and 1 base from J, leaving 10 bases between. The sequenced sample was PBMCs or T cells enriched from blood (not recorded which). This sequence originates from a woman aged 40 to 50 with acute COVID-19. The chain carries TRBV9 and TRBJ1-1; D possibly corresponds to TRBD1 (5 bases). CDR3 DNA: TGTGCCAGCAGCGTAGATGGACAATCGAACACTGAAGCTTTCTTT. This gives the protein CASSVDGQSNTEAFF.